The present T cell receptor (beta chain) was sequenced within a study of cytomegalovirus exposure and HLA in healthy donors. Amplification used 60 Vbeta primers and 13 Jbeta primers. TCRdb's table, derived via immunoSEQ multiplex PCR, lists solely in-frame clones and lacks some. Of 150,000 to 200,000 clones listed, roughly 77% are singletons. The germline CDR1 and CDR2 sequences are ENHRY and SYGVKD. V lost 2 bases, J lost 5 bases, and 2 bases stayed unmatched. The CDR3 runs 16 residues. The chain has TRBV10-3 and TRBJ2-1, with 14 bases identical to TRBD2. Sequenced input: PBMCs. The sequence came from a man over 45 in good health and CMV-seropositive. CDR3 nucleotides: TGTGCCATCAGTGAGCCGGGACTAGCGGGGGACAATGAGCAGTTCTTC. Translating gives CAISEPGLAGDNEQFF.